Described below is a single T cell receptor beta chain sequence and its context. This table comes from immunoSEQ multiplex PCR, and its TCRdb copy is limited to in-frame clones, with some not included. The repertoire holds roughly 8,700 clones, with about three quarters as singletons. Tumor samples were taken before definitive surgery or chemotherapy. CDR1 LNHDA and CDR2 SQIVND come from the germline V gene (reference sequence). V dropped 7 bases and J dropped 4 bases, with 16 bases sitting between them. The CDR3 runs to 14 residues. This sample stems from a study of high-grade serous ovarian cancer treatment subgroups.

Sequencing was performed on tumor tissue. The source of this sequence is a human donor with high-grade serous ovarian cancer. The gene calls are TRBV19 and TRBJ1-1, with a weak D call TRBD1 (5 bases). The CDR3 nucleotides are TGTGCCAGTACGTATGTAGGGGAAGGCACTGAAGCTTTCTTT. Translated, it gives CASTYVGEGTEAFF. Variable domain in full (rest from reference TRBV19 and TRBJ1-1): DGGITQSPKYLFRKEGQNVTLSCEQNLNHDAMYWYRQDPGQGLRLIYYSQIVNDFQKGDIAEGYSVSREKKESFPLTVTSAQKNPTAFYLCASTYVGEGTEAFFGQGTRLTVV.